This T cell receptor beta chain was sequenced during a study of blood T cell repertoires in COVID-19. Overall study context: Acute and convalescent COVID-19 samples came from the United States, Italy and Spain. T cells, B-cell-depleted T cells, or PBMCs supplied cDNA or gDNA.

Germline V CDR1 and CDR2: SGHTA, FQGNSA. Trimming took 3 bases from V and 1 from J, leaving 5 bases between them. CDR3 length: 13 residues. In the original workflow: Amplification with reference gene primers provided the estimates of nucleated cell counts. TCRdb keeps only in-frame clones here, not all; method: immunoSEQ multiplex PCR. V and J calls and clone size are as listed in that table; D and trimming were resolved from the DNA. The sample consists of tens of thousands of clones, about four fifths of them appearing once. The genes are TRBV7-2 and TRBJ2-3, with D perhaps TRBD2 (5 bases). Sample: peripheral blood. This TCR derives from a man between 45 and 60 years old with acute or convalescent COVID-19. DNA of the CDR3: TGTGCCAGCAGCTTCGGGGGCACAGATACGCAGTATTTT. Translation: CASSFGGTDTQYF.